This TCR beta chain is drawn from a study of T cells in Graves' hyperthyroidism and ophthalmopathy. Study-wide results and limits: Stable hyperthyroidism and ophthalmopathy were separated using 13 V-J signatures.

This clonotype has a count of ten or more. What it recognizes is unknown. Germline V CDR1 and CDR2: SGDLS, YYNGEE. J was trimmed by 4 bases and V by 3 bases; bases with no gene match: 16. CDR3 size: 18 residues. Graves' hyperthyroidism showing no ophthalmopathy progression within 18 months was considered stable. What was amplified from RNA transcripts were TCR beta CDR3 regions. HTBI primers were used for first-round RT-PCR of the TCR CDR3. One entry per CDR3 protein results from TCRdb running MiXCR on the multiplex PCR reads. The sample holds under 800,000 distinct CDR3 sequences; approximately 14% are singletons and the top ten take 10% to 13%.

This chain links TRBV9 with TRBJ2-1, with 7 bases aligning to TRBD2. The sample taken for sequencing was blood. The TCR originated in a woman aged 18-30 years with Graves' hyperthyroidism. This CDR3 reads CASSDPNPSGARYNEQFF. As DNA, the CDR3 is TGTGCCAGCAGCGACCCCAACCCTAGCGGAGCCAGGTACAATGAGCAGTTCTTC.